These 18 T cell receptor beta chains share one sample of origin, sequenced in a study of tumor-infiltrating lymphocytes in primary liver carcinoma. TCR beta cDNA was made from roughly 450 ng total RNA with a constant-region primer. Libraries of TCR beta came from three nested multiplex PCR rounds with slightly modified ARM-PCR. Running around 10 cycles apiece, the first two PCR rounds relied on TRBV1-TRBV30 forward primers together with a C-beta reverse primer. TCRdb reanalysed the multiplex PCR reads using MiXCR and keeps one entry per CDR3 protein. Altogether about 310,000 distinct CDR3 sequences are present, about three fifths being singletons, with the ten largest covering 15% to 20%. Unsorted whole blood yielded the blood RNA, and germline DNA was also extracted. Sequenced material: peripheral blood. The receptors stem from a woman aged 25 to 39 with primary liver carcinoma and hepatitis B virus infection.

In the case of this clonotype: Given a much more abundant clone one base away, this may be a read error. V gene TRBV6-2 or TRBV6-3 combines with J gene TRBJ2-1, with D maybe TRBD2 (6 bases). Germline lookup yields CDR1 MNHEY and CDR2 SVGEGT. This CDR3 contains 15 residues. With 6 bases removed from V and 5 bases from J, the gap between germline ends came to 17 bases. In DNA form, the CDR3 reads TGTGCCAGCAGCCAGCAGGAGGGGTTACACAATGAGCAGTTCTTC. Translating it yields CASSQQEGLHNEQFF.

The chain uses TRBV12-3 or TRBV12-4 and TRBJ2-5; D possibly corresponds to TRBD2 (6 bases). Trimming left V 5 bases short and J 13 bases short, with 26 bases between. The CDR3 is made up of 15 amino acids. The CDR3, as DNA: TGTGCCAGCAGTACCTACCCCGGGAGCGAAGGGACTCGGTACTTC. It encodes CASSTYPGSEGTRYF.

The genes are TRBV12-3 or TRBV12-4 and TRBJ2-3; TRBD2 aligns across 13 bases. The CDR3 is made up of 17 amino acids. V lost 3 bases to trimming and J lost 9 bases; unmatched junction nucleotides: 12. CDR3 sequence reads: CASSFWGLAGSGGTQYF. The CDR3 bases are TGTGCCAGCAGTTTCTGGGGACTAGCGGGGTCGGGAGGGACGCAGTATTTT.

Of note for this clonotype: This may be a read error: a much more frequent sequence differs by one nucleotide. The rearrangement joins TRBV6-6 to TRBJ1-5, with 7 bases matching TRBD1. The V and J ends lost 1 base and 2 bases, in that order; junction bases with no gene match: 14. The CDR3 covers 19 residues. Germline V lookup: CDR1 MNHNY, CDR2 SVGAGI (reference sequence). CDR3 sequence reads: CASSYWYITGVQGNQPQHF. CDR3 DNA: TGTGCCAGCAGTTACTGGTACATCACAGGGGTGCAGGGCAATCAGCCCCAGCATTTT.

This clonotype appeared a single time. The junction and the germline gene differ at one end; a read error may be behind it. The CDR3 coding sequence is TGTGACAGCAGTTACTCTCGGGGGGCGGACTACGAGCAGTACTTC. This gives the protein CDSSYSRGADYEQYF. The chain couples TRBV6-5 to TRBJ2-7; a weak D match, TRBD2 (7 bases). Germline values: CDR1 MNHEY, CDR2 SVGAGI. The CDR3 consists of 15 residues.

This clonotype came up once. One end of the junction fails to match germline, which may point to a read error. The rearrangement links TRBV11-2 to TRBJ2-1; 15 nucleotides line up with TRBD2. Germline loops: CDR1 SGHAT, CDR2 FQNNGV. The CDR3 loop spans 16 amino acids. The CDR3 DNA is TGTGTCAGCAGGAGGACTAGCGGGAGGGCCTACAATGAGCAGTTCTTC. Its protein is CVSRRTSGRAYNEQFF.

This chain uses TRBV5-1 with TRBJ1-2, with a weak D call TRBD1 (6 bases). The germline V gene has CDR1 SGHRS and CDR2 YFSETQ. Trimming took 2 bases from V and 9 from J, leaving 11 bases between them. The CDR3 extends over 12 amino acids. The CDR3 region has the DNA TGCGCCAGCAGCTTTGCAGGGGAGAGCTACACCTTC. This sequence encodes CASSFAGESYTF.

To note about this clonotype: The conserved final phenylalanine or tryptophan is absent from the CDR3, which likely points to a read error. V is TRBV12-3 or TRBV12-4 and J is TRBJ1-6; 9 bases are a match to TRBD1. Trimming at V came to 7 bases and at J to 7 bases, leaving 8 bases not matched to a gene. The CDR3 loop spans 15 amino acids. CDR3 loop: CASNARTGANSPLHY. As DNA, the CDR3 is TGTGCCAGCAATGCCCGGACAGGGGCAAATTCACCCCTCCACTAT.

This clonotype was seen ten or more times. V usage is TRBV11-2 and J usage is TRBJ2-5, with D tentatively TRBD1 (5 bases). The V end lost 2 bases, the J end lost 5 bases, and 9 bases lay between the germline ends. The CDR3 has 13 amino acids. Per the germline V gene, CDR1 is SGHAT and CDR2 is FQNNGV. The CDR3 loop reads CASSLTSGETQYF. The CDR3 DNA is TGTGCCAGCAGCTTAACGTCAGGGGAGACCCAGTACTTC.

In regard to this clonotype: Relative to the germline gene, one junction end is altered; a read error may explain this. The rearrangement uses TRBV29-1 and TRBJ2-3, with D maybe TRBD1 (5 bases). Looked up from germline, CDR1 is SQVTM and CDR2 is ANQGSEA. This CDR3 comprises 13 residues. CDR3 residues: CSAEGANTDTQYF. CDR3 bases: TGCAGCGCTGAAGGGGCGAACACAGATACGCAGTATTTT.

The V gene is TRBV5-4, the J gene TRBJ1-5; TRBD1 aligns across 7 bases. Germline V CDR1 and CDR2: SGHNT, YYREEE (reference sequence). The CDR3 is made up of 15 amino acids. The trim removed 4 bases at V and 1 base at J, leaving 5 bases unmatched. Here the CDR3 DNA reads TGTGCCAGCAGCAATACAGGGGACAGCAATCAGCCCCAGCATTTT. Residues: CASSNTGDSNQPQHF. The full variable domain, its missing parts supplied by reference TRBV5-4 and TRBJ1-5, is ETGVTQSPTHLIKTRGQQVTLRCSSQSGHNTVSWYQQALGQGPQFIFQYYREEENGRGNFPPRFSGLQFPNYSSELNVNALELDDSALYLCASSNTGDSNQPQHFGDGTRLSIL.

This chain links TRBV6-2 or TRBV6-3 with TRBJ1-5; possible D gene TRBD1, 5 bases. CDR1 and CDR2 from the germline V gene are MNHEY and SVGEGT. Between the trimmed V and J ends, which lost 2 bases and 6 bases, there was a span of 29 bases. The CDR3 runs to 20 residues. CDR3 protein: CASSYDISEGQTGVPQPQHF. The DNA of the CDR3 is TGTGCCAGCAGTTACGATATAAGCGAGGGGCAGACTGGGGTTCCTCAGCCCCAGCATTTT.

In regard to this clonotype: This may arise from a read error, as a much more abundant clone is one base away. This chain links TRBV12-3 or TRBV12-4 with TRBJ2-3; 10 positions agree with TRBD2. V lost 6 bases to trimming and J lost 10 bases; unmatched junction nucleotides: 13. This CDR3 contains 15 residues. Written as DNA, the CDR3 is TGTGCCAGCAGATCCGAGCGGGAGGGCTTAAATGCGCAGTATTTT. Translating it yields CASRSEREGLNAQYF.

Details on this clonotype: This may arise from a read error, as a much more abundant clone is one base away. The genes are TRBV13 and TRBJ2-5; 11 positions agree with TRBD1. The CDR3 is made up of 15 amino acids. Germline V gene sequence: CDR1 PRHDT, CDR2 FYEKMQ (reference sequence). The CDR3 here is CASSLDRGPQEIQYF. The CDR3 nucleotides are TGTGCCAGCAGCTTGGACAGGGGGCCCCAAGAGATCCAGTACTTC. The whole variable domain, filled in from reference TRBV13 and TRBJ2-5, reads AAGVIQSPRHLIKEKRETATLKCYPIPRHDTVYWYQQGPGQDPQFLISFYEKMQSDKGSIPDRFSAQQFSDYHSELNMSSLELGDSALYFCASSLDRGPQEIQYFGPGTRLLVL.

About this clonotype: A much bigger clone sits one base away, suggesting this may be a read error. This chain joins TRBV29-1 and TRBJ2-5, with D perhaps TRBD2 (5 bases). CDR3 length equals 10 residues. The V gene's germline CDR1 is SQVTM and CDR2 ANQGSEA. As DNA, the CDR3 is TGCGGCGTTGCGGGTGAGACCCAGTACTTC. Encoded protein: CGVAGETQYF.

The rearrangement uses TRBV4-1 and TRBJ1-1; TRBD1 might be the D (5 bases). The V gene's germline CDR1 is MGHRA and CDR2 YSYEKL. The CDR3 extends over 13 amino acids. V was clipped by 1 base and J by 5 bases, with 8 bases between them. The CDR3, as DNA: TGCGCCAGCAGCCAAGGGTGGGGGACTGAAGCTTTCTTT. The encoded protein is CASSQGWGTEAFF.

Worth noting for this clonotype: One base away lies a much larger clone, so this may be a sequencing read error. The gene calls are TRBV6-5 and TRBJ2-4, with D tentatively TRBD2 (6 bases). The CDR3 spans 18 residues. Germline CDR1 MNHEY, CDR2 SVGAGI. CDR3 protein: CASSYSTPSGLAINIQYF. CDR3 DNA sequence: TGTGCCAGCAGTTACTCGACTCCGAGCGGGCTAGCCATAAACATTCAGTACTTC.

This clonotype was detected only a few times. This chain uses TRBV7-9 with TRBJ2-3, with 10 bases identical to TRBD1. The CDR3 runs 16 residues. Germline V gene data show CDR1 as SEHNR and CDR2 as FQNEAQ (reference sequence). V was pared by 3 bases and J by 2 bases, with 5 bases of the junction left unmatched. The CDR3 region is CASSFTTGGVTDTQYF. The CDR3 DNA reads as TGTGCCAGCAGCTTCACGACAGGGGGCGTCACAGATACGCAGTATTTT.